The clone carrying this T cell receptor beta chain was found a few times. The antigen remains unidentified. This record comes from a study of T-cell memory formation after mild COVID-19. Points from the study as a whole: Shrinking CD4+ clones were chiefly CM and EM; CD8+ ones were chiefly EMRA. Clones contracting across day 15 to 85 had a balanced CD4/CD8 profile; later expanding clones leaned CD4+. Pre-infection memory showed some responding clones, and this suggested that cross-reactive memory joined.

There are 16 residues in the CDR3. The germline CDR1 and CDR2 sequences are SEHNR and FQNEAQ (reference sequence). V was clipped by 5 bases and J by 5 bases; unmatched bases: 12. Sample barcodes and UMIs were carried by the TCR alpha and TCR beta cDNA libraries that 5'RACE generated with constant-segment primers. TCRdb fed the 5' RACE reads into MiXCR, producing one record per CDR3 protein. Here the sample spans under 600,000 distinct CDR3 sequences, roughly 21% being singletons. This rearrangement joins TRBV7-9 to TRBJ2-5, with 9 nucleotides matching TRBD1. The source is an adult woman who had mild COVID-19 (a few samples of this study predate the infection). Cell type and time point are not known. Sequenced material: PBMCs or a T cell subset sorted from them (not recorded which). CDR3 in DNA: TGTGCCAGCAGCCCACCGGACAGGGGAGTAGGGGAGACCCAGTACTTC. Encoded protein: CASSPPDRGVGETQYF.